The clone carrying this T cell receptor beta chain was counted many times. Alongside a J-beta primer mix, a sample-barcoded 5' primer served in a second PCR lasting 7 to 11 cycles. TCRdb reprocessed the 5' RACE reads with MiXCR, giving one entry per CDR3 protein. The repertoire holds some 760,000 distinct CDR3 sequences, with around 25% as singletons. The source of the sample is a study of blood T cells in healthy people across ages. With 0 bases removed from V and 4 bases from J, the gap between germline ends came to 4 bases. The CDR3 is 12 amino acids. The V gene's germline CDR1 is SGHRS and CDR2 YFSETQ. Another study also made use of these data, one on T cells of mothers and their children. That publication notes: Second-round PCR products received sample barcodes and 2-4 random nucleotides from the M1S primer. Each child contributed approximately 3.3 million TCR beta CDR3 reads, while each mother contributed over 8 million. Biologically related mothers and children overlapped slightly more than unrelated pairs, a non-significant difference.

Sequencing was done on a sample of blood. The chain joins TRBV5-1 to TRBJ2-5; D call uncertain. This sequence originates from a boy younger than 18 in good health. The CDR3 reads CASSLGSETQYF. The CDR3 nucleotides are TGCGCCAGCAGCTTGGGATCAGAGACCCAGTACTTC.